Presented here are 28 T cell receptor beta chains from one specimen sequenced in a study of monozygotic twins with inflammatory bowel disease. TCRdb derives one entry per CDR3 protein from the 5' RACE reads, leaving out DNA. The record lists 160,000 or so distinct CDR3 sequences, of which the ten most abundant hold roughly 2.3%. Sequencing was done on a sample of blood. The receptors were gathered from a human donor with ulcerative colitis or Crohn's disease, or a healthy co-twin of an affected twin (not recorded which).

This chain connects TRBV5-6 to TRBJ2-1. This CDR3 has 16 residues. Germline lookup yields CDR1 SGHDT and CDR2 YYEEEE. The CDR3 protein is CASSLMADSSYNEQFF.

The chain is built from TRBV2 and TRBJ2-5; TCRdb calls TRBD1, which cannot be checked without DNA. CDR1 is SNHLY and CDR2 is FYNNEI in the germline V gene. This CDR3 spans 14 amino acids. This CDR3 reads CASSRDRTQETQYF.

This clonotype shows up as medium-sized by frequency. The CDR3 protein is CSARDEGQGVMTQPQHF. The rearrangement joins TRBV20-1 to TRBJ1-5; with no DNA, the TCRdb D assignment of TRBD1 cannot be verified. The CDR3 length is 17 residues. Germline assignment: CDR1 DFQATT and CDR2 SNEGSKA (reference sequence).

This rearrangement joins TRBV5-1 to TRBJ2-1; TCRdb proposes TRBD1, but this gene call is untestable without DNA. CDR3 length: 15 amino acids. Germline CDR1 is SGHRS and CDR2 is YFSETQ. The CDR3 sequence is CASSSGTGSGNEQSF.

The chain has TRBV12-3 or TRBV12-4 and TRBJ2-6; no DNA is available, so the TRBD1 call from TCRdb remains unchecked. The CDR3 is 15 residues long. The CDR3 sequence is CASTSRGAGANVLTF.

The V gene is TRBV20-1, the J gene TRBJ1-6; TCRdb lists TRBD1, though no DNA is available to test this call. The CDR3 totals 14 residues. Germline V gives CDR1 DFQATT, CDR2 SNEGSKA (reference sequence). The chain's CDR3 is CSARAGTGVQPLHF.

This rearrangement joins TRBV7-9 to TRBJ2-1. The germline gives CDR1 SEHNR, CDR2 FQNEAQ (reference sequence). The CDR3 is 15 residues long. CDR3 sequence reads: CASSLAGEVDNEQFF.

V usage is TRBV7-2 and J usage is TRBJ2-7; without DNA, the TCRdb call of TRBD2 cannot be checked. Germline V gene lookup returns CDR1 SGHTA and CDR2 FQGNSA. The CDR3 totals 13 residues. The CDR3 is CASSPGLVREQYF.

This rearrangement joins TRBV2 to TRBJ2-5. Germline V gives CDR1 SNHLY, CDR2 FYNNEI. This CDR3 is 13 amino acids long. This chain's CDR3 is CASSAGFQETQYF.

The chain is built from TRBV6-2 or TRBV6-3 and TRBJ2-5; the D call from TCRdb, TRBD1, cannot be confirmed without DNA. The CDR3 has 14 amino acids. Germline-derived CDR1 and CDR2 are MNHEY and SVGEGT. The chain's CDR3 is CASSQGSYQETQYF.

CDR3 amino acids: CASSYAQGADTGELFF. The gene calls are TRBV6-5 and TRBJ2-2; the D call from TCRdb, TRBD1, cannot be confirmed without DNA. Germline CDR1 reads MNHEY; CDR2 reads SVGAGI. The CDR3 contains 16 residues.

The V call is TRBV6-1, the J call TRBJ2-7; TCRdb calls TRBD1, which cannot be checked without DNA. The CDR3 has 15 residues. CDR1 MNHNS and CDR2 SASEGT come from the germline V gene. The CDR3 reads CASSVTLRGHYEQYF.

The rearrangement uses TRBV4-2 and TRBJ2-7; TCRdb calls TRBD2, which cannot be checked without DNA. Germline V CDR1 and CDR2: LGHNA, YNFKEQ. This CDR3 region has 15 residues. CDR3 region: CASSQDLAASYEQYF.

V and J are TRBV4-1 and TRBJ1-5. The CDR3 has 13 residues. Germline values: CDR1 MGHRA, CDR2 YSYEKL. CDR3 sequence: CASSQDWSQPQHF.

J is TRBJ2-7 and V is TRBV7-2; checking the TCRdb D call of TRBD1 is not possible without DNA. CDR3 length equals 15 residues. CDR1 SGHTA and CDR2 FQGNSA come from the germline V gene. This CDR3 reads CASSFLGQGKYEQYF.

The rearrangement joins TRBV12-3 or TRBV12-4 to TRBJ2-7; with no DNA, the TCRdb D assignment of TRBD1 cannot be verified. CDR3 length: 15 amino acids. Here the CDR3 reads CASSLDRGGTYEQYF.

V is TRBV7-9 and J is TRBJ2-2; TCRdb proposes TRBD1, but this gene call is untestable without DNA. CDR1 is SEHNR and CDR2 is FQNEAQ in the germline V gene (reference sequence). This CDR3 region has 14 residues. CDR3: CASSSPRGSGELFF. Based on the CDR3 plus reference TRBV7-9 and TRBJ2-2, the full variable domain is DTGVSQNPRHKITKRGQNVTFRCDPISEHNRLYWYRQTLGQGPEFLTYFQNEAQLEKSRLLSDRFSAERPKGSFSTLEIQRTEQGDSAMYLCASSSPRGSGELFFGEGSRLTVL.

The V gene is TRBV4-1, the J gene TRBJ2-1; TCRdb's assignment of TRBD1 cannot be checked, as there is no DNA. Germline CDR1 MGHRA, CDR2 YSYEKL. The CDR3 contains 16 residues. The CDR3 sequence: CASSQFQGPELGGQFF.

The chain links TRBV10-3 to TRBJ2-3; TCRdb picks TRBD1, but there is no DNA to check that call. This CDR3 has 16 amino acids. The germline V gene has CDR1 ENHRY and CDR2 SYGVKD. The CDR3 here is CAINGVGTTSTDTQYF.

The rearrangement uses TRBV25-1 and TRBJ2-1; lacking DNA, the TRBD1 call made by TCRdb goes unchecked. This CDR3 comprises 15 residues. Germline CDR1 is MGHDK and CDR2 is SYGVNS. CDR3 protein: CASSEFRGKYNEQFF.

V usage is TRBV5-1 and J usage is TRBJ2-3. CDR3 length: 15 residues. Per the germline V gene, CDR1 is SGHRS and CDR2 is YFSETQ. The CDR3 here is CASSLLPVNTDTQYF.

The chain joins TRBV5-4 to TRBJ2-1. CDR3 length: 15 residues. The germline gives CDR1 SGHNT, CDR2 YYREEE (reference sequence). The CDR3 is CASSSVRWDFNEQFF.

The chain is built from TRBV5-1 and TRBJ1-1. The CDR3 loop spans 13 amino acids. Germline-derived CDR1 and CDR2 are SGHRS and YFSETQ. The CDR3 here is CASSEDLPYEAFF.

The chain has TRBV7-8 and TRBJ1-5. This CDR3 comprises 18 residues. CDR1 and CDR2 from the germline V gene are SGHVS and FQNEAQ. The CDR3 loop is CASSLITGASLYDQPQHF.

This chain links TRBV5-1 with TRBJ2-1; TCRdb reports TRBD1, a call that lacks DNA to check it against. CDR1 is SGHRS, CDR2 YFSETQ, per germline. CDR3 length equals 14 residues. This chain's CDR3 is CASSLGGGRNEQFF.

This chain links TRBV15 with TRBJ2-1; with no DNA, the TCRdb D assignment of TRBD1 cannot be verified. In germline, CDR1 is LNHNV, CDR2 YYDKDF (reference sequence). There are 15 residues in the CDR3. The chain's CDR3 is CATSRRKGTGNEQFF.

This rearrangement joins TRBV27 to TRBJ1-1. Germline CDR1 MNHEY, CDR2 SMNVEV (reference sequence). The CDR3 covers 13 residues. The CDR3 loop reads CASSLSPVIEAFF.

The rearrangement links TRBV20-1 to TRBJ2-3; TCRdb's D call of TRBD2 is untestable without DNA. This CDR3 region has 16 residues. Germline values: CDR1 DFQATT, CDR2 SNEGSKA (reference sequence). The CDR3 loop is CSASGLAGGQADTQYF.